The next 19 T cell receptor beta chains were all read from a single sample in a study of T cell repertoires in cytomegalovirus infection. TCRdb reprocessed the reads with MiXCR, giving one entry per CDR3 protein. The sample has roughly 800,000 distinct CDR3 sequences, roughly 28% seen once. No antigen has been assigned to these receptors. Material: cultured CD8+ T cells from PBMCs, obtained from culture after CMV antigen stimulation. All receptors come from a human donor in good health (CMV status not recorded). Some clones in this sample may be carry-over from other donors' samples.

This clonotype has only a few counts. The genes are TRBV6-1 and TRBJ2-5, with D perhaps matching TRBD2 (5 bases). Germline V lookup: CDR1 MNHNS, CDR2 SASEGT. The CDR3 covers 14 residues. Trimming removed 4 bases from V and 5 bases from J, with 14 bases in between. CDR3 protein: CASSVWVSGETQYF. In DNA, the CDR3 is TGTGCCAGCAGTGTGTGGGTCTCGGGGGAGACCCAGTACTTC.

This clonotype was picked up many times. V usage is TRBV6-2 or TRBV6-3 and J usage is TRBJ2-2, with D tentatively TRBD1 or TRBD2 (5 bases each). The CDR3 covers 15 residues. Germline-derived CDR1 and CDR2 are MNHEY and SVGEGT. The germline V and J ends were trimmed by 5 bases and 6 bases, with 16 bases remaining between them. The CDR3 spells CASSPPGTAAGELFF. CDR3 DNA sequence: TGTGCCAGCAGTCCCCCCGGGACGGCGGCCGGGGAGCTGTTTTTT.

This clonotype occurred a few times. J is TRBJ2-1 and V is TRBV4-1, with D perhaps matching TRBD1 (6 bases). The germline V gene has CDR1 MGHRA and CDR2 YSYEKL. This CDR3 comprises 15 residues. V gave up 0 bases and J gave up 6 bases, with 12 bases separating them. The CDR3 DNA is TGCGCCAGCAGCCAAGATTTAGCCAGGGGCAATGAGCAGTTCTTC. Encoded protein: CASSQDLARGNEQFF.

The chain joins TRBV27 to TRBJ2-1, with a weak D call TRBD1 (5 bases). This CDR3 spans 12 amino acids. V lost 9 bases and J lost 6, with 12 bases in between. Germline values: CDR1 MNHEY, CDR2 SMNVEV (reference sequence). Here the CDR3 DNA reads TGTGCCAGTAGTCGAAGGGGCAATGAGCAGTTCTTC. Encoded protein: CASSRRGNEQFF.

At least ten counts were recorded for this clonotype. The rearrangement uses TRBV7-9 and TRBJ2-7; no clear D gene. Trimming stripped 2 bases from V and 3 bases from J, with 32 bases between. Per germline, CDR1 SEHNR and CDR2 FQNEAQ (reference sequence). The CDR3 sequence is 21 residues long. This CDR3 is CASSLLQPAAHASTGYYEQYF. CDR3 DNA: TGTGCCAGCAGCTTACTCCAACCCGCGGCTCATGCCAGCACCGGTTACTACGAGCAGTACTTC.

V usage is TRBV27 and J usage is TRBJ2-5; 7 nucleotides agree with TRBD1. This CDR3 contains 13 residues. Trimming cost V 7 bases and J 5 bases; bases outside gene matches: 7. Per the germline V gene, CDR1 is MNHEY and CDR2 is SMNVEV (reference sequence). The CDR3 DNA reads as TGTGCCAGCACCGAGACAGGGAAGGAGACCCAGTACTTC. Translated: CASTETGKETQYF.

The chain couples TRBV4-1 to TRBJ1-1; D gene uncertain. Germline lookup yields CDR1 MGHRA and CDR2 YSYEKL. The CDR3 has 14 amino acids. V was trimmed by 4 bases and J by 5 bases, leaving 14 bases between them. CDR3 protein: CASSLTRAETEAFF. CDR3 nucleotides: TGCGCCAGCAGCCTGACCCGGGCAGAAACTGAAGCTTTCTTT.

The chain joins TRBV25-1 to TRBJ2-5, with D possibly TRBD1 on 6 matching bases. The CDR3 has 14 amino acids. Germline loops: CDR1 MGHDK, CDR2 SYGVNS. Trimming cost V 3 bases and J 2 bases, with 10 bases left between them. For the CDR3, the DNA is TGTGCCAGCAGTGATCCGGACAGTCAAGAGACCCAGTACTTC. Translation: CASSDPDSQETQYF. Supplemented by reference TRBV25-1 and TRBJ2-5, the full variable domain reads EADIYQTPRYLVIGTGKKITLECSQTMGHDKMYWYQQDPGMELHLIHYSYGVNSTEKGDLSSESTVSRIRTEHFPLTLESARPSHTSQYLCASSDPDSQETQYFGPGTRLLVL.

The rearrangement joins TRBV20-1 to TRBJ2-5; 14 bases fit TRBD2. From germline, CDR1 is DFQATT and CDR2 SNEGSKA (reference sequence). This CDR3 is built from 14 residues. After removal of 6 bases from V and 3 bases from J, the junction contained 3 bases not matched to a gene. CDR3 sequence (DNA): TGCAGTGCGCCGGGACTAGCGGGGGAAGAGACCCAGTACTTC. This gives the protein CSAPGLAGEETQYF.

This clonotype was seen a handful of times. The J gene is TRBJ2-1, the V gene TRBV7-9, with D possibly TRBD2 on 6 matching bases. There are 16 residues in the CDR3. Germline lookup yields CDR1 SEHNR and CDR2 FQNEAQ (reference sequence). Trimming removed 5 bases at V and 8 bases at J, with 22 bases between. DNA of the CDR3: TGTGCCAGCAGCCCGCTCCGGGACTCCAAAATTTATGAGCAGTTCTTC. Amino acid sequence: CASSPLRDSKIYEQFF. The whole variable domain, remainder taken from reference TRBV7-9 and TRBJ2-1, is DTGVSQNPRHKITKRGQNVTFRCDPISEHNRLYWYRQTLGQGPEFLTYFQNEAQLEKSRLLSDRFSAERPKGSFSTLEIQRTEQGDSAMYLCASSPLRDSKIYEQFFGPGTRLTVL.

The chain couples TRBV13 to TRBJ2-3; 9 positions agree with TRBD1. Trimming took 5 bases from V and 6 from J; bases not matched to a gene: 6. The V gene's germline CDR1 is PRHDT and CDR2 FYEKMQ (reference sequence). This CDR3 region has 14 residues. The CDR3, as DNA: TGTGCCAGCAGCCCTCGGACAGGGGCCGATACGCAGTATTTT. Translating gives CASSPRTGADTQYF.

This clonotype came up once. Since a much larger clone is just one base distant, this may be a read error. The CDR3 region is CASSLGGISTNEKLVF. CDR3 coding DNA: TGTGCCAGCAGCTTAGGGGGGATTTCGACTAATGAAAAACTGGTTTTT. This rearrangement joins TRBV7-8 to TRBJ1-4, with TRBD1 as a possible D gene (5 bases). CDR3 size: 16 residues. The germline V gene has CDR1 SGHVS and CDR2 FQNEAQ.

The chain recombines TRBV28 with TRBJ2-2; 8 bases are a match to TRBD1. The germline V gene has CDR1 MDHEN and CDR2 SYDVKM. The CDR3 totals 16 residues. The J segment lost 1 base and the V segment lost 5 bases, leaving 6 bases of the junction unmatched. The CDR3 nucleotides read TGTGCCAGCAGTAGCAGGGGGCGCGGGAACACCGGGGAGCTGTTTTTT. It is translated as CASSSRGRGNTGELFF.

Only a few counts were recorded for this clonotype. Here the CDR3 DNA reads TGTGCCAGCAGTATACGGGACAGGGGTTTGGGTGGCTACACCTTC. Its translation: CASSIRDRGLGGYTF. This rearrangement joins TRBV27 to TRBJ1-2, with 10 bases lining up with TRBD1. J was trimmed by 7 bases and V by 5 bases; bases with no gene match: 10. Germline V gene sequence: CDR1 MNHEY, CDR2 SMNVEV (reference sequence). The CDR3 sequence is 15 residues long.

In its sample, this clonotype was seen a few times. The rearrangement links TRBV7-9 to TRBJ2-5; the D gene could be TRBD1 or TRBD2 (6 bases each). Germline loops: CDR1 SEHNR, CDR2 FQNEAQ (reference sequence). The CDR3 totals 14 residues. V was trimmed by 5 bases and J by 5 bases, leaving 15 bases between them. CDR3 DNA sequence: TGTGCCAGCAGCCCCATAACAGGGAGGGAGACCCAGTACTTC. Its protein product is CASSPITGRETQYF.

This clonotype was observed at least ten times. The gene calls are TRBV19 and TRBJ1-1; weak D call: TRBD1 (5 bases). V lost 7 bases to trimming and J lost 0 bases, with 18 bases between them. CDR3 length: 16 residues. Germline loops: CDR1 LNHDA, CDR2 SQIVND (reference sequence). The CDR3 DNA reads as TGTGCCAGTAAAAACGGGGCAGGTAACATGAACACTGAAGCTTTCTTT. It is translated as CASKNGAGNMNTEAFF.

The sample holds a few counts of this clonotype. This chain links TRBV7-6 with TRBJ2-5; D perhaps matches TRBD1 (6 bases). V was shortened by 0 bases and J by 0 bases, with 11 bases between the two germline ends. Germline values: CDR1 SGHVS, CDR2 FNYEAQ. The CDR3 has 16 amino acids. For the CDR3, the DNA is TGTGCCAGCAGCTTAGCGCCACAGGGAAACCAAGAGACCCAGTACTTC. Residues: CASSLAPQGNQETQYF.

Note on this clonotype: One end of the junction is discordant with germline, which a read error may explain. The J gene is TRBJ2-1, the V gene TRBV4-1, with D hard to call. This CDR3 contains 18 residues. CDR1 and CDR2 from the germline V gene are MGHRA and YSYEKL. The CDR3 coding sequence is TGTGCCAGCAGCCAAGATGATCGGAGACCAAGCTCCTACAATGAGCAGTTCTTC. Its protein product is CASSQDDRRPSSYNEQFF.

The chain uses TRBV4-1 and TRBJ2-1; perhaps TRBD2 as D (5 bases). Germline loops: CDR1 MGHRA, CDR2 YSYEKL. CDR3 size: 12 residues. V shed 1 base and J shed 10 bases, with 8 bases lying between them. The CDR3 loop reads CASSQGTGEQFF. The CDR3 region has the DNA TGCGCCAGCAGCCAAGGGACTGGAGAGCAGTTCTTC.